The clone carrying this T cell receptor (beta chain) showed up just a few times. Generated by immunoSEQ multiplex PCR, the TCRdb table keeps only in-frame clones and is missing some. The sample carries 30,000 to 45,000 clones, about 90% recorded once. The sample originates from a study of T cell changes during pregnancy in multiple sclerosis. Sequencing used CD8+ T cells from peripheral blood mononuclear cells, obtained before pregnancy. This clonotype was obtained from a female donor with multiple sclerosis, enrolled in a pregnancy study.

This CDR3 is CAISPRGGFGDTQYF. DNA for the CDR3: TGTGCCATCAGCCCGCGGGGGGGCTTTGGAGATACGCAGTATTTT. J is TRBJ2-3 and V is TRBV10-3; 9 bases are a match to TRBD2. Per the germline V gene, CDR1 is ENHRY and CDR2 is SYGVKD. This CDR3 comprises 15 residues. V trimming: 6 bases; J trimming: 5 bases; junction bases outside the gene matches: 9.